The 7 T cell receptor beta chains given below trace back to one sample, sequenced in a study of blood T cell repertoires in COVID-19. The repertoire was sequenced with immunoSEQ multiplex PCR; TCRdb's copy has only in-frame clones and lacks some. The sample carries about 56,000 clones, around 80% recorded once. The sequenced material came from peripheral blood. The receptor set was obtained from an elderly woman with acute or convalescent COVID-19.

This clone came up once. The chain has TRBV5-5 and TRBJ1-6; TRBD1 aligns across 9 bases. Germline V CDR1 and CDR2: SGHKS, YYEKEE (reference sequence). The CDR3 loop spans 15 amino acids. With V trimmed by 7 bases and J by 5 bases, 7 bases remained unmatched. The CDR3 loop reads CASGPDRGDNSPLHF. CDR3 nucleotide sequence: TGTGCCAGCGGGCCGGACAGGGGCGATAATTCACCCCTCCACTTT. The full variable domain, its missing parts supplied by reference TRBV5-5 and TRBJ1-6, is DAGVTQSPTHLIKTRGQQVTLRCSPISGHKSVSWYQQVLGQGPQFIFQYYEKEERGRGNFPDRFSARQFPNYSSELNVNALLLGDSALYLCASGPDRGDNSPLHFGNGTRLTVT.

V and J are TRBV5-1 and TRBJ2-2, with TRBD1 identical over 7 bases. The CDR3 sequence is 14 residues long. The germline V gene encodes CDR1 SGHRS and CDR2 YFSETQ. The trim removed 7 bases at V and 3 bases at J, leaving 6 bases unmatched. The CDR3 loop reads CASYGQGDTGELFF. The CDR3 coding sequence is TGCGCCAGCTACGGGCAGGGGGACACCGGGGAGCTGTTTTTT.

The rearrangement uses TRBV18 and TRBJ1-1; D not resolved. The V gene lost 6 bases and the J gene lost 1 base, with 9 bases spanning the gap. Germline V gene lookup returns CDR1 KGHSH and CDR2 LQKENI. The CDR3 spans 13 residues. The CDR3 DNA sequence: TGTGCCAGCTCCCCGCAGGCGAACACTGAAGCTTTCTTT. Translating gives CASSPQANTEAFF.

This clone has just one count. The J gene is TRBJ2-2, the V gene TRBV7-2; 9 bases fit TRBD1. Germline CDR1 is SGHTA and CDR2 is FQGNSA. Unmatched junction bases numbered 5, after V lost 5 bases and J lost 4 bases. This CDR3 comprises 15 residues. The CDR3 DNA follows: TGTGCCAGCAGCATACAGGGGGCGCGCACCGGGGAGCTGTTTTTT. It yields the protein CASSIQGARTGELFF.

The genes are TRBV30 and TRBJ1-6; the D gene is possibly TRBD1 (6 bases). The germline gives CDR1 GTSNPN, CDR2 SVGIG (reference sequence). Trimming cost V 4 bases and J 3 bases, with 10 bases left between them. The CDR3 runs 14 residues. The CDR3 DNA reads as TGTGCCTGGAAATGGACAGACTATAATTCACCCCTCCACTTT. This sequence encodes CAWKWTDYNSPLHF.

The rearrangement uses TRBV9 and TRBJ2-1; D is possibly TRBD2 (6 bases). CDR1 is SGDLS, CDR2 YYNGEE, per germline. V shed 1 base and J shed 7 bases, with 12 bases lying between them. This CDR3 has 14 residues. The CDR3 DNA reads TGTGCCAGCAGCGTACTGGCGGGGTTAAATGAGCAGTTCTTC. This translates into CASSVLAGLNEQFF.

The chain carries TRBV30 and TRBJ1-5; D unclear. CDR3 length equals 13 residues. Germline CDR1 and CDR2: GTSNPN and SVGIG (reference sequence). Trimming stripped 3 bases from V and 5 bases from J, with 11 bases between. The CDR3 nucleotides are TGTGCCTGGAGCCCTGAGGGATATCAGCCCCAGCATTTT. Translating gives CAWSPEGYQPQHF.